Each of the 15 T cell receptor beta chains below was sequenced from the same sample in a study of T cell changes during pregnancy in multiple sclerosis (dated by TCRdb to the late 2010s). Libraries were prepared through the immunoSEQ multiplex PCR assay. The clones in this table, taken by TCRdb from immuneACCESS, are in-frame only. Not every clone is retained; where verified, under half of the shortfall comes from an unresolved V gene, and the cause of the rest is unknown. This sample has over 45,000 clones in its table, and around 89% of those were observed once. Around 1.7% of the sample is held by the ten biggest clonotypes. The sequenced sample was peripheral blood, obtained after pregnancy. These receptors originate from a female donor with multiple sclerosis, enrolled in a pregnancy study.

J is TRBJ2-1 and V is TRBV2; 7 bases fit TRBD1. V shed 6 bases, J shed 3 bases, and the junction held 2 bases outside the gene matches. The CDR3 is 13 amino acids. CDR1 is SNHLY, CDR2 FYNNEI, per germline. The CDR3 loop reads CASSRQGYNEQFF. For the CDR3, the DNA is TGTGCCAGCAGCAGACAGGGCTACAATGAGCAGTTCTTC.

This clone was seen just once. This sequence joins TRBV10-3 and TRBJ2-5, with a weak D call TRBD2 (5 bases). V dropped 4 bases and J dropped 1 base, with 10 bases sitting between them. CDR1 and CDR2 from the germline V gene are ENHRY and SYGVKD. The CDR3 contains 14 residues. The CDR3 is CAISGGPLQETQYF. The CDR3 region has the DNA TGTGCCATCAGTGGAGGGCCGCTCCAAGAGACCCAGTACTTC.

This clone occurred once. Other DNA sequences of this sample code for an identical CDR3. The rearrangement links TRBV18 to TRBJ2-2; D might be TRBD2 (6 bases). Germline CDR1 KGHSH, CDR2 LQKENI. This CDR3 has 16 residues. The V end lost 0 bases, the J end lost 4 bases, and 12 bases lay between the germline ends. CDR3 sequence: CASSPPGQGLTGELFF. The CDR3 DNA is TGTGCCAGCTCACCACCAGGTCAGGGACTCACCGGGGAGCTGTTTTTT. Filled out from reference TRBV18 and TRBJ2-2, the complete variable domain reads NAGVMQNPRHLVRRRGQEARLRCSPMKGHSHVYWYRQLPEEGLKFMVYLQKENIIDESGMPKERFSAEFPKEGPSILRIQQVVRGDSAAYFCASSPPGQGLTGELFFGEGSRLTVL.

The V gene is TRBV7-9, the J gene TRBJ2-7; 7 bases match TRBD2. The CDR3 covers 13 residues. V lost 5 bases, J lost 4 bases, and 5 bases stayed unmatched. Germline V CDR1 and CDR2: SEHNR, FQNEAQ (reference sequence). CDR3 residues: CASSSGNPYEQYF. CDR3 DNA sequence: TGTGCCAGCAGCAGCGGGAATCCGTACGAGCAGTACTTC.

The genes are TRBV18 and TRBJ1-2; D is possibly TRBD1 (5 bases). Trimming stripped 3 bases from V and 4 bases from J, with 12 bases between. Germline V gene lookup returns CDR1 KGHSH and CDR2 LQKENI. CDR3 length equals 14 residues. The CDR3 sequence is CASSPNTGVYGYTF. The CDR3 DNA is TGTGCCAGCTCACCCAACACGGGGGTCTATGGCTACACCTTC.

The chain links TRBV4-1 to TRBJ2-6, with 7 nucleotides matching TRBD2. CDR1 is MGHRA, CDR2 YSYEKL, per germline. V was clipped by 8 bases and J by 0 bases; unmatched bases: 7. The CDR3 covers 16 residues. Written as DNA, the CDR3 is TGCGCCAGCGGGCCGGGGGGTGCCTCTGGGGCCAACGTCCTGACTTTC. Its protein is CASGPGGASGANVLTF.

The chain uses TRBV7-3 and TRBJ1-2; D possibly corresponds to TRBD1 (5 bases). V dropped 0 bases and J dropped 4 bases, with 15 bases sitting between them. This CDR3 is 16 amino acids long. Germline CDR1 is SGHTA and CDR2 is FQGTGA. The CDR3: CASSLTPPPTAYGYTF. As DNA, the CDR3 is TGTGCCAGCAGCTTAACCCCTCCACCGACAGCCTATGGCTACACCTTC.

The V call is TRBV5-4, the J call TRBJ2-5; 7 nucleotides line up with TRBD2. The ends lost 0 bases at V and 5 bases at J; junction bases unmatched: 7. The germline V gene encodes CDR1 SGHNT and CDR2 YYREEE (reference sequence). CDR3 length equals 15 residues. The CDR3 protein is CASSLDGGGYETQYF. The CDR3 DNA is TGTGCCAGCAGCTTGGATGGGGGGGGGTATGAGACCCAGTACTTC.

V gene TRBV18 combines with J gene TRBJ2-3, with 10 nucleotides matching TRBD2. Looked up from germline, CDR1 is KGHSH and CDR2 is LQKENI. V trimming: 0 bases; J trimming: 4 bases; junction bases outside the gene matches: 7. The CDR3 is made up of 17 amino acids. In DNA, the CDR3 is TGTGCCAGCTCACCACCTCAGCGGGGGGGCCGGGCAGATACGCAGTATTTT. Translating gives CASSPPQRGGRADTQYF.

The chain carries TRBV28 and TRBJ1-3, with 11 positions matching TRBD1. Germline loops: CDR1 MDHEN, CDR2 SYDVKM. The CDR3 is 15 amino acids. The trim removed 3 bases at V and 8 bases at J, leaving 6 bases unmatched. DNA for the CDR3: TGTGCCAGCAGTTTGGGGGGGACAGGGGGATACACCATATATTTT. Its translation: CASSLGGTGGYTIYF.

The V call is TRBV7-9, the J call TRBJ1-1; the D is unclear. In germline, CDR1 is SEHNR, CDR2 FQNEAQ (reference sequence). The ends were cut back, 3 bases at V and 3 bases at J, with 2 bases in the middle. CDR3 length: 11 amino acids. CDR3 nucleotides: TGTGCCAGCAGCTTCTACACTGAAGCTTTCTTT. Translated: CASSFYTEAFF.

A few counts support this clone. Here the CDR3 DNA reads TGTGCCAGCAGTTACTCGGGGACAGATGGCTACACCTTC. Amino acids: CASSYSGTDGYTF. The chain employs TRBV6-5 and TRBJ1-2; 7 bases map to TRBD1. CDR1 and CDR2 from the germline V gene are MNHEY and SVGAGI. V lost 0 bases, J lost 6 bases, and 1 base stayed unmatched. The CDR3 is made up of 13 amino acids.

V usage is TRBV30 and J usage is TRBJ2-3; no clear D. This CDR3 has 13 amino acids. In germline, CDR1 is GTSNPN, CDR2 SVGIG (reference sequence). V was shortened by 5 bases and J by 6 bases, with 15 bases between the two germline ends. The CDR3 protein is CAWSLTVWDTQYF. The CDR3 DNA follows: TGTGCCTGGTCTCTTACGGTATGGGATACGCAGTATTTT.

The chain employs TRBV11-2 and TRBJ2-4; D is ambiguous. The CDR3 is 13 residues long. Germline assignment: CDR1 SGHAT and CDR2 FQNNGV. The germline V and J ends were trimmed by 4 bases and 0 bases, with 4 bases remaining between them. CDR3 sequence reads: CASSSLAKNIQYF. The DNA for the CDR3 is TGTGCCAGCAGCTCCCTAGCCAAAAACATTCAGTACTTC.

The rearrangement joins TRBV2 to TRBJ1-4; a possible D gene is TRBD1 (5 bases). The V end lost 6 bases, the J end lost 8 bases, and 22 bases lay between the germline ends. This CDR3 contains 16 residues. CDR1 and CDR2 from the germline V gene are SNHLY and FYNNEI. This CDR3 reads CASRAPWRAGREKLFF. The DNA of the CDR3 is TGTGCCAGCAGGGCCCCTTGGAGGGCGGGACGGGAAAAACTGTTTTTT.